This T cell receptor beta chain was captured by sequencing in a study of OX40 agonist ivuxolimab in advanced cancers. For the study at large: Ivuxolimab, which patients received intravenously every 2 weeks, was dosed at 0.01 to 10 mg/kg. A mean age of around 66 years, range roughly 23 to 79, was recorded, and over 65% were male. Study-wide results and limits: Blood T cells, both CD4+ and CD8+, expanded clonally by week 6 at 0.1 to 3.0 mg/kg. The average count of expanded clones was higher among CD8+ T cells than among CD4+.

Turning to this clone: Antigen: not known. The junction departs from germline at one end; a sequencing error may be responsible.

The CDR3 runs to 13 residues. Per germline, CDR1 LGHNT and CDR2 FRNRAP. The protocol was immunoSEQ multiplex PCR, while the TCRdb copy is restricted to in-frame clones and leaves out a portion. The sample consists of under 85,000 clones, 85% to 90% of them appearing once. The sample was CD4+ or CD8+ T cells sorted from blood, taken in a trial of the OX40 agonist ivuxolimab. The rearrangement uses TRBV12-5 and TRBJ1-1, with 8 nucleotides matching TRBD1. The TCR comes from an adult with an advanced solid tumor such as melanoma, head and neck, liver or kidney cancer. CDR3 sequence: CASGRPGQVRLLF. Here the CDR3 DNA reads TGTGCTAGTGGCCGGCCGGGACAGGTAAGATTGCTTTTT.